This T cell receptor beta chain was documented in a study of early T cells in non-severe SARS-CoV-2 infection. For the study at large: Sequenced bulk RNA came from whole blood that was unsorted, and chains were unpaired. The study, taken as a whole, reports: Clonotype matching in VDJdb favored anti-spike CD8 responses and did not capture private and CD4 specificities.

Comment on this clonotype: No antigen is known for it.

Attached unique molecular identifiers marked individual cDNA molecules. TCRdb re-analysed the 5' RACE reads in MiXCR, keeping a single row per CDR3 protein. This table has 100,000 or so distinct CDR3 sequences, roughly 15% appearing once. This clonotype was sampled from an adult who was a healthcare worker with PCR-confirmed SARS-CoV-2 infection or an uninfected control (not recorded which). Source: whole blood, taken at baseline.

The CDR3 region is CSAPNLGLAFEQYF. The CDR3, as DNA: TGCAGTGCCCCCAACCTAGGTCTAGCTTTCGAGCAGTACTTC. The chain carries TRBV20-1 and TRBJ2-7; tentative D call: TRBD2 (5 bases). There are 14 residues in the CDR3. Germline CDR1 and CDR2: DFQATT and SNEGSKA (reference sequence). V lost 6 bases and J 6 bases, leaving 21 bases between the germline ends.